This TCR beta chain was captured in a study of sequential checkpoint blockade in melanoma. Study at large: Both treatment sequences were followed by maintenance nivolumab.

The germline V gene encodes CDR1 MNHNS and CDR2 SASEGT. The CDR3 runs to 15 residues. V lost 0 bases to trimming and J lost 7 bases, with 16 bases between them. Treatment: randomized to nivolumab then ipilimumab (arm A) or the reverse (arm B). Patients had received no earlier DNA-damaging chemotherapy. Data came from immunoSEQ multiplex PCR; TCRdb stores just in-frame clones and leaves some out. The sample records over 25,000 clones, around three quarters being singletons. The chain couples TRBV6-1 to TRBJ2-7, with D perhaps TRBD1 (6 bases). This TCR was recovered from a human donor with melanoma. Sequenced material: CD8+ T cells sorted from blood (inferred from file names), taken from a patient given nivolumab and ipilimumab in sequence. CDR3 loop: CASSEALGTYLEQYF. The DNA for the CDR3 is TGTGCCAGCAGTGAAGCTCTAGGGACATACCTGGAGCAGTACTTC.